Below are 16 T cell receptor beta chains sequenced from a single sample in a study of blood T cells in healthy people across ages. It was with a sample-barcoded 5' primer and a J-beta primer mix that a second PCR of about 6 to 12 cycles was run. TCRdb re-derived calls from the 5' RACE reads in MiXCR, one entry per CDR3 protein. Seen here are around 1.1 million distinct CDR3 sequences, approximately 38% observed once, and the top ten hold around 13%. Sequenced sample: blood. These receptors were collected from a man aged 18 to 30 in good health.

The sample holds a few counts of this clonotype. This chain joins TRBV2 and TRBJ2-1; 12 nucleotides match TRBD2. Trimming took 6 bases from V and 6 from J; bases not matched to a gene: 15. The CDR3 covers 18 residues. Germline-derived CDR1 and CDR2 are SNHLY and FYNNEI. The CDR3 nucleotides read TGTGCCAGCAGGATTACTAGCGGGGGGTTAAGGTACGGCAATGAGCAGTTCTTC. It translates to CASRITSGGLRYGNEQFF.

A note on this clonotype: A single base separates this from a much larger clone, so it may be a read error. V usage is TRBV7-9 and J usage is TRBJ2-5; D gene ambiguous. The CDR3 sequence is 12 residues long. CDR1 SEHNR and CDR2 FQNEAQ come from the germline V gene (reference sequence). CDR3: CSSSLQQETQYF. The CDR3 DNA follows: TGTTCCAGCAGCTTACAGCAAGAGACCCAGTACTTC.

This clonotype was seen a handful of times. CDR3 sequence (DNA): TGTGCCATCAGTGAGTCGAGGCAGATGAACACTGAAGCTTTCTTT. It specifies CAISESRQMNTEAFF. The chain uses TRBV10-3 and TRBJ1-1; D call uncertain. The length of the CDR3 is 15 residues. The germline V and J ends were trimmed by 0 bases and 0 bases, with 8 bases remaining between them. Looked up from germline, CDR1 is ENHRY and CDR2 is SYGVKD.

This clonotype has a handful of counts. The chain couples TRBV28 to TRBJ2-3, with D maybe TRBD2 (5 bases). CDR3 length: 13 amino acids. CDR1 and CDR2 (germline): MDHEN, SYDVKM. The CDR3 reads CVRTGPSPDTQYF. The DNA for the CDR3 is TGTGTCAGGACTGGGCCCTCCCCAGATACGCAGTATTTT.

Of note for this clonotype: Likely a read error: the CDR3 ends without its conserved phenylalanine or tryptophan. This chain links TRBV5-1 with TRBJ2-3; D not certain. Germline V gene sequence: CDR1 SGHRS, CDR2 YFSETQ. CDR3 size: 15 residues. CDR3 nucleotides: TGCGCCGGCAGCTCCGCTTCACGAGGCACAGATACGCAGTATTCT. It codes for CAGSSASRGTDTQYS.

This clonotype was seen more than once but under ten times. The chain couples TRBV21-1 to TRBJ2-7; TRBD2 is the table's D call and was not checked against the DNA. TRBV21-1 is a recognized pseudogene. The CDR3 contains 14 residues. This CDR3 is CASTISGGINEQYF. Written as DNA, the CDR3 is TGTGCCAGCACCATTAGCGGGGGTATCAACGAGCAGTACTTC.

This clonotype was counted only a few times. The chain has TRBV20-1 and TRBJ1-2, with TRBD1 as a possible D gene (5 bases). The V end lost 0 bases, the J end lost 1 base, and 15 bases lay between the germline ends. CDR1 and CDR2 from the germline V gene are DFQATT and SNEGSKA (reference sequence). The CDR3 is 16 amino acids. CDR3 residues: CSARDREGRNNYGYTF. The CDR3 nucleotides read TGCAGTGCTAGAGACAGGGAGGGGAGGAATAACTATGGCTACACCTTC.

This clonotype was detected ten times or more. For the CDR3, the DNA is TGTGCCAGCAGTTTAGGGCCAGGGAAAGGGGAAGAGACCCAGTACTTC. It is translated as CASSLGPGKGEETQYF. The chain couples TRBV12-3 or TRBV12-4 to TRBJ2-5; TRBD1 is a possible D gene (5 bases). There are 16 residues in the CDR3. V was cut by 1 base and J by 3 bases, with 15 bases left in between.

This clonotype was seen only a few times. As DNA, the CDR3 is TGTGCCAGCAGCTCTGGGAAATCTGGGGCCAACGTCCTGACTTTC. Translated: CASSSGKSGANVLTF. The chain recombines TRBV7-2 with TRBJ2-6; no clear D gene. Trimming cost V 4 bases and J 1 base, with 8 bases left between them. CDR1 and CDR2 from the germline V gene are SGHTA and FQGNSA. This CDR3 has 15 amino acids.

There are a few counts of this clonotype. The chain is built from TRBV15 and TRBJ2-5; D is unclear. Germline lookup yields CDR1 LNHNV and CDR2 YYDKDF (reference sequence). The CDR3 runs to 17 residues. Trimming cost V 0 bases and J 5 bases, with 19 bases left between them. The CDR3 DNA follows: TGTGCCACCAGCAGAGATGGAATAGTTTCCCCCAAGGAGACCCAGTACTTC. Translation gives CATSRDGIVSPKETQYF. Full variable domain (missing parts from reference TRBV15 and TRBJ2-5): DAMVIQNPRYQVTQFGKPVTLSCSQTLNHNVMYWYQQKSSQAPKLLFHYYDKDFNNEADTPDNFQSRRPNTSFCFLDIRSPGLGDTAMYLCATSRDGIVSPKETQYFGPGTRLLVL.

The chain links TRBV7-2 to TRBJ2-3; D call uncertain. CDR3 length equals 15 residues. V lost 5 bases to trimming and J lost 2 bases, with 14 bases between them. CDR1 is SGHTA and CDR2 is FQGNSA in the germline V gene. The CDR3 loop reads CASSPSVATTDTQYF. For the CDR3, the DNA is TGTGCCAGCAGCCCGTCGGTAGCTACCACAGATACGCAGTATTTT.

This clonotype was counted between two and nine times. V and J are TRBV5-1 and TRBJ2-5, with 7 bases matching TRBD1. Looked up from germline, CDR1 is SGHRS and CDR2 is YFSETQ. This CDR3 has 14 amino acids. The ends lost 5 bases at V and 3 bases at J; junction bases unmatched: 7. The DNA of the CDR3 is TGCGCCAGCAGGGTGGGACAGCCCGAAGAGACCCAGTACTTC. Its translation is CASRVGQPEETQYF.

The J gene is TRBJ2-1, the V gene TRBV7-2; D is perhaps TRBD1 (6 bases). The CDR3 runs to 17 residues. Trimming pared 0 bases from V and 3 bases from J, leaving 15 bases between. The germline V gene has CDR1 SGHTA and CDR2 FQGNSA. CDR3 DNA sequence: TGTGCCAGCAGCTTAGCACTCTCGACAGGTCTCTACAATGAGCAGTTCTTC. Its translation: CASSLALSTGLYNEQFF.

This clonotype was seen ten or more times. The junction shows a germline mismatch at one end, possibly a read error. The chain recombines TRBV5-1 with TRBJ1-1; possible D gene TRBD1, 5 bases. From germline, CDR1 is SGHRS and CDR2 YFSETQ. CDR3 length: 14 amino acids. CDR3 nucleotide sequence: TGTGCCAGCAGCTTCGACAGAAAGAACACTGAAGCTTTCTTT. This sequence encodes CASSFDRKNTEAFF.

The V and J genes are TRBV27 and TRBJ1-5; no reliable D call. Trimming removed 2 bases from V and 7 bases from J, with 9 bases in between. Per germline, CDR1 MNHEY and CDR2 SMNVEV (reference sequence). The CDR3 runs to 13 residues. In DNA, the CDR3 is TGTGCCAGCAGTTTAGAGGTTGGGCAGCCCCAGCATTTT. Its translation: CASSLEVGQPQHF.

This sequence joins TRBV7-3 and TRBJ1-1; D is ambiguous. V gave up 2 bases and J gave up 5 bases, with 12 bases separating them. The CDR3 is 14 amino acids. Germline CDR1 is SGHTA and CDR2 is FQGTGA. The chain's CDR3 is CASSLARVGTEAFF. CDR3 DNA sequence: TGTGCCAGCAGCTTAGCCCGGGTGGGGACTGAAGCTTTCTTT.